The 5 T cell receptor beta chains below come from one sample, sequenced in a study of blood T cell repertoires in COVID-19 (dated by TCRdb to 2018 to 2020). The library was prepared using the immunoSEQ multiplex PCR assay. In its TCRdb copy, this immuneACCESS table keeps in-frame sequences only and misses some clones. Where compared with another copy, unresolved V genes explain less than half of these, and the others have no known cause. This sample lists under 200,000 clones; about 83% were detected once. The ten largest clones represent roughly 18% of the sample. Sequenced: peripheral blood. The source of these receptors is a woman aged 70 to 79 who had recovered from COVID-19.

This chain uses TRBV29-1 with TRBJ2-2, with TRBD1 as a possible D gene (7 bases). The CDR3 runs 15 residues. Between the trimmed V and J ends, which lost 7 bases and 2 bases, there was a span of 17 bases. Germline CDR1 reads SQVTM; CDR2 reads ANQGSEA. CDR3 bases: TGCAGCGCCCATCGGGGGACAGCAAACACCGGGGAGCTGTTTTTT. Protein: CSAHRGTANTGELFF.

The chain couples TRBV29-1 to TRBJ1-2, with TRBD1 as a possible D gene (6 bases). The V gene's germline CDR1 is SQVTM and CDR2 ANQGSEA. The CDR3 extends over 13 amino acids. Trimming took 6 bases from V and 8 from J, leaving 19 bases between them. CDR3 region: CSVVGGWGGGYTF. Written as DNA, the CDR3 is TGCAGCGTGGTAGGGGGTTGGGGTGGAGGCTACACCTTC.

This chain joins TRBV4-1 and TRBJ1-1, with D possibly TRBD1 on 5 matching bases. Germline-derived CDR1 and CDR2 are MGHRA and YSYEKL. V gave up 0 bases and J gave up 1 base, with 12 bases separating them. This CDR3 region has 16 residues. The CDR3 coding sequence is TGCGCCAGCAGCCAAGAAACGGGGGATAAGAACACTGAAGCTTTCTTT. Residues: CASSQETGDKNTEAFF.

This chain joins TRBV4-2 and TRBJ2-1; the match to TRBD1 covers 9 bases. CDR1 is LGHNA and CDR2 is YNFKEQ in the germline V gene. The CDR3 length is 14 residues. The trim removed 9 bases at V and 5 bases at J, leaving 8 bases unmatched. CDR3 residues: CASAGDRDNNEQFF. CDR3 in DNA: TGTGCCAGTGCCGGGGACAGGGACAACAATGAGCAGTTCTTC.

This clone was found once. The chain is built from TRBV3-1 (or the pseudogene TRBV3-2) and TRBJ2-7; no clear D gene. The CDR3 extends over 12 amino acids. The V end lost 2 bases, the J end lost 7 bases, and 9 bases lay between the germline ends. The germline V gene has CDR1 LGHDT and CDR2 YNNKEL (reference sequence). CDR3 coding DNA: TGTGCCAGCAGCCAATTGTCTCGGGAGCAGTACTTC. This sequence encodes CASSQLSREQYF.